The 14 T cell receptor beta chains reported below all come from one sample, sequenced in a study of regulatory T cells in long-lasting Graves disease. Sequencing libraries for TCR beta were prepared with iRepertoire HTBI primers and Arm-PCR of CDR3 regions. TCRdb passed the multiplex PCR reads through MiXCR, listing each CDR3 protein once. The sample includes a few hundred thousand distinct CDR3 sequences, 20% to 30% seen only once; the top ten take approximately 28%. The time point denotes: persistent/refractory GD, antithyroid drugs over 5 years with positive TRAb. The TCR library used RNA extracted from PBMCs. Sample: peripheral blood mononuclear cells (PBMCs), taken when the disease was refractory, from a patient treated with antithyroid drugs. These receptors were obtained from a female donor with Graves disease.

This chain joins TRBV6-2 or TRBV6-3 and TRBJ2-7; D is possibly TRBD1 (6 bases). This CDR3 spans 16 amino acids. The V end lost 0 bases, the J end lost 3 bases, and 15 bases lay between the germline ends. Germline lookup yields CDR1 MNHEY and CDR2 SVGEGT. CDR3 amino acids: CASSYSGTGTFYEQYF. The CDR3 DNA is TGTGCCAGCAGTTACTCTGGTACAGGGACGTTCTACGAGCAGTACTTC.

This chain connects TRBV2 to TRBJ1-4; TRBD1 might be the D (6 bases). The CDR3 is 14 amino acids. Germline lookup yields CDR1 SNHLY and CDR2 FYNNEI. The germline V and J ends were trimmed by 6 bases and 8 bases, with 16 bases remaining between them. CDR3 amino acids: CASSKQGSREKLFF. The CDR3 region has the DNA TGTGCCAGCAGCAAACAGGGTAGCAGGGAAAAACTGTTTTTT.

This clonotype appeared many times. In nucleotides, the CDR3 is TGTGCCAGCAGTCCTACCGGGGGCCTTGGCACTGAAGCTTTCTTT. This codes for CASSPTGGLGTEAFF. This chain joins TRBV28 and TRBJ1-1; D might be TRBD1 (6 bases). Looked up from germline, CDR1 is MDHEN and CDR2 is SYDVKM. Deletions cut 5 bases from V and 4 bases from J, with 17 bases between. The CDR3 covers 15 residues.

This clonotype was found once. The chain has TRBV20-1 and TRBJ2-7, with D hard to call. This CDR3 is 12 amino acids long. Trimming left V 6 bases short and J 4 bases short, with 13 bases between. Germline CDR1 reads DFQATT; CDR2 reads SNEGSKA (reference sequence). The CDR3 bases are TGCAGTGCCGTTCAAAGGGTATACGAGCAGTACTTC. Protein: CSAVQRVYEQYF.

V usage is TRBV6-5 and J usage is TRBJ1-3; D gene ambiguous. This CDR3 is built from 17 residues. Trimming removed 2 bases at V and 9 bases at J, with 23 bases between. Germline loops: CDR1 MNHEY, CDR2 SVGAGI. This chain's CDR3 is CASSYMVAWEQSSTIYF. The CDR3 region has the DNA TGTGCCAGCAGTTACATGGTCGCATGGGAACAGTCAAGCACCATATATTTT.

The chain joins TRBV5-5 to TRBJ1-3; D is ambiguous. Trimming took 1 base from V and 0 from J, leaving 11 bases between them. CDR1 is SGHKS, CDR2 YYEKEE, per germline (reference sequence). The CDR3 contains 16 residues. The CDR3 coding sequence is TGTGCCAGCAGCTTGCACGGCAGGTCCTCTGGAAACACCATATATTTT. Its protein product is CASSLHGRSSGNTIYF.

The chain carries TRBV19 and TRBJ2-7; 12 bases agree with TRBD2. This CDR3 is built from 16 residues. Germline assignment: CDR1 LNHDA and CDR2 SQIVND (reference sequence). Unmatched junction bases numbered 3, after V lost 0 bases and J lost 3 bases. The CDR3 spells CASSIDKTSGSYEQYF. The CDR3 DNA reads TGTGCCAGTAGTATAGATAAGACTAGCGGGAGCTACGAGCAGTACTTC.

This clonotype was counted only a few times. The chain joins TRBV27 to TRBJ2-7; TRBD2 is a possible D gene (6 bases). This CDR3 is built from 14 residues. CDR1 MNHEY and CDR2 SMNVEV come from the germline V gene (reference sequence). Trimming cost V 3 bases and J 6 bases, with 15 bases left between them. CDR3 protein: CASSLGTEGLEQYF. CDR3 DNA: TGTGCCAGCAGTTTGGGGACGGAGGGGCTCGAGCAGTACTTC.

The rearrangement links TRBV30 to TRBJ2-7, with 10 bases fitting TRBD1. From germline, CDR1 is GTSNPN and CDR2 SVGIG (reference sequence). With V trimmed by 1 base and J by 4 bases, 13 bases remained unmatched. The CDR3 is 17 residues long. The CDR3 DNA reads TGTGCCTGGAGTGACGAGAACTTAGGGACAGGGGTTTACGAGCAGTACTTC. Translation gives CAWSDENLGTGVYEQYF.

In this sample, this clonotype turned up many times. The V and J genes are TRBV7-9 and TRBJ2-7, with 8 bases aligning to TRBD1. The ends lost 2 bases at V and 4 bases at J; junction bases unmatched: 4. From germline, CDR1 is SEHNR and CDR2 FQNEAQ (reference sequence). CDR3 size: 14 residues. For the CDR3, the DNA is TGTGCCAGCAGCTTATTTGGACAGGGTTACGAGCAGTACTTC. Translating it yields CASSLFGQGYEQYF.

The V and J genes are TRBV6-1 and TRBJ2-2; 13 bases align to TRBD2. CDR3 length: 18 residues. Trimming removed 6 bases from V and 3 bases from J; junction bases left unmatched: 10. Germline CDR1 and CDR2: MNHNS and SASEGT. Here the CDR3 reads CASSQRRTSGSYTGELFF. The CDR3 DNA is TGTGCCAGCAGCCAGCGCAGGACTAGCGGGAGTTACACCGGGGAGCTGTTTTTT.

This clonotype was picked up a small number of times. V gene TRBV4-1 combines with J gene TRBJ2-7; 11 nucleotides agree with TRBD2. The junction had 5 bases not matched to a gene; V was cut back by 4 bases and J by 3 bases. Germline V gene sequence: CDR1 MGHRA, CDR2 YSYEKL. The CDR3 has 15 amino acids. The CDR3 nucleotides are TGCGCCAGCAGCCCGACTAGCGGGAAGGGCTACGAGCAGTACTTC. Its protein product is CASSPTSGKGYEQYF.

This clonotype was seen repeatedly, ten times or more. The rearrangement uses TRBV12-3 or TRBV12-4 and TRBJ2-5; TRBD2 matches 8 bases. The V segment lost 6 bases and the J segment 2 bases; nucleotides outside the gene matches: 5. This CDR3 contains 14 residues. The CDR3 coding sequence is TGTGCCAGCAGACTACTAGCGGCACAAGAGACCCAGTACTTC. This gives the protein CASRLLAAQETQYF.

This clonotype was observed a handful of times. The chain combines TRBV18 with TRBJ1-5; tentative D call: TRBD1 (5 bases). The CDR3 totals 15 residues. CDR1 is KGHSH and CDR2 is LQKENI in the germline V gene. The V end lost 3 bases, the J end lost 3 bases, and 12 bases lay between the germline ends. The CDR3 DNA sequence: TGTGCCAGCTCACCCGAGGGGATAACCAATCAGCCCCAGCATTTT. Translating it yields CASSPEGITNQPQHF.